This TCR beta chain was identified during a study of blood T cell repertoires in COVID-19 (dated by TCRdb to 2019 to 2021). Background on the whole study: Collaborator samples came from the United States, Italy and Spain and covered acute and convalescent phases of COVID-19. A freely available public database, intended as a resource for researchers studying the immune response to SARS-CoV-2, is where the repertoires were released. HLA class I and class II types, where available, came from metadata supplied by the sample provider rather than from assay-based typing. The samples were drawn from the first 160 participants of the ongoing ImmuneRACE study and from 1,254 subjects provided by 6 global collaborators. The material from the prospective study consisted of cDNA or gDNA derived from T cells, B-cell-depleted T cells, or PBMCs. A de-identified subject ID, COVID-19 status, age in years and sex were almost always included in the sample metadata. Subjects who had been exposed to COVID-19, were actively infected with it, or had recovered from it provided the deeply sampled blood TCRbeta repertoires that made up the dataset.

A word on this clone: It has no known antigen specificity. No much larger clonotype is one base removed from it; base qualities were not supplied.

Each collaborating institution followed its own protocols to collect whole blood in K2EDTA tubes. Collaborator samples were shipped for TCRbeta analysis as frozen whole blood, isolated PBMCs, or DNA extracted from either sample type. TCRbeta CDR3 regions were amplified from genomic DNA using the immunoSEQ Assay, a bias-controlled multiplex PCR. The original pipeline was this. The number of nucleated cells in each sample was estimated from the amplification of reference gene primers within the assay. Sequence reads were collapsed and filtered to measure the absolute abundance of every unique TCRbeta CDR3 rearrangement. For each sample, productive Simpson clonality was calculated as the square root of Simpson's diversity index across productive rearrangements. Sourced from immuneACCESS, this table was stored by TCRdb with only in-frame sequences that have V and J called. A share of the clones is absent; for the studies checked, an unresolved V gene accounts for under half, and the remainder has no known explanation. V, J and clone size reflect that table, while D and trimming were determined from the DNA. Present in this sample are some 530,000 clones, approximately 83% of which were seen just once. 3% to 3.5% of the sample lies in the top ten.

Broad study findings and their caveats: Clinical and demographic metadata were provided uncurated, with the amount varying by source and participant.

From its cysteine to its phenylalanine, the CDR3 spans 15 amino acids. CDR3 DNA is the only sequence kept; it has 45 bases, read in frame from the first base. The germline V gene encodes CDR1 MNHNS and CDR2 SASEGT. Trimming leaves V shorter by 3 bases and J shorter by 5 bases, with the junction holding 8 bases beyond the gene matches. Sequencing used peripheral blood. This TCR derives from a human donor in a cohort sampled during active COVID-19. The sequence is built from TRBV6-1 and TRBJ1-1; 8 of the junction bases match TRBD1. CDR3 reads: CASSDYDRGSTEAFF. The DNA sequence follows: TGTGCCAGCAGTGATTATGACAGGGGATCTACTGAAGCTTTCTTT.